This T cell receptor beta chain was sequenced for a study of T cell repertoires in cytomegalovirus infection. Looking at the study overall: Indications came from public TCR beta signatures; they pointed to CMV infection and to a matching HLA type.

TCRdb itself ran the reads through MiXCR, one entry per CDR3 protein. The repertoire consists of under 200,000 distinct CDR3 sequences, with roughly 17% occurring once and the leading ten covering roughly 20%. Comments on this clonotype: What it binds is not known.

Study-level results: Cumulative public TCR beta family frequency identified CMV carriers with the relevant HLA. It was HLA-C-restricted CMV-specific TCR beta clonotypes that dominated the response ex vivo.

Sequenced sample: CD8+ T cells from PBMCs. The sequence came from a human donor in good health (CMV status not recorded). Some clones in this sample may be carry-over from other donors' samples.

DNA of the CDR3: TGTGCCAGCACCCCGTTGGGTCGGGGATTCTACAATGAGCAGTTCTTC. Encoded protein: CASTPLGRGFYNEQFF. The chain has TRBV28 and TRBJ2-1, with D perhaps TRBD2 (5 bases). V was clipped by 7 bases and J by 3 bases, with 19 bases between them. Germline V gene data show CDR1 as MDHEN and CDR2 as SYDVKM. The CDR3 covers 16 residues.